A selection of T cell receptor beta chains follows, all from one sample in a study of blood T cells in healthy people across ages. TCRdb re-derived calls from the 5' RACE reads in MiXCR, one entry per CDR3 protein. The sample lists fewer than 1,000,000 distinct CDR3 sequences; 35% to 50% were seen once. Sequenced: blood. These receptors were obtained from a man aged 80 or over in good health. The CDR3 runs from the conserved cysteine through the conserved F or W.

TRBV7-3	TRBJ2-1	CASSTVLAGGPDEQFF
TRBV12-3/TRBV12-4	TRBJ2-2	CASRPTARGTGELFF
TRBV6-6	TRBJ2-1	CASSYSYEQFF
TRBV29-1	TRBJ2-1	CSGDQASYNEQFF
TRBV25-1	TRBJ2-1	CASSEYGGGAYNEQFF
TRBV5-1	TRBJ2-7	CASSLVEAPYEQYF
TRBV20-1	TRBJ1-2	CSARKGPQNYGYTF
TRBV21-1	TRBJ2-1	CASSEKPKTGGNEQFF
TRBV11-2	TRBJ2-3	CASSLGGDRGGTQYF
TRBV5-1	TRBJ2-3	CASSLTRTSTDMQYF
TRBV11-2	TRBJ1-4	CASSGGTGRNEKLFF
TRBV9	TRBJ2-3	CASSVGKLGSVTDTQYF
TRBV16	TRBJ2-7	CASSHPGLAGSSYEQYF
TRBV5-1	TRBJ1-1	CASSLEGHLNTEAFF
TRBV19	TRBJ2-1	CASSIRIWESTNPSSCNEQFF
TRBV5-6	NA	CASRVGPEPYEQYF
TRBV29-1	TRBJ1-2	CSDSFGYGYTF
TRBV15	TRBJ2-5	CATERAYQETQYF
TRBV10-3	TRBJ2-3	CAISGSAGTDTQYF
TRBV5-1	TRBJ2-5	CASSLEGRGELGEQYF
TRBV6-2/TRBV6-3	TRBJ2-7	CASSDVGDRSGYEQYF
TRBV27	NA	CASSKALDGGSDYEQYF
TRBV7-9	TRBJ2-1	CASSIATRQDEQFF
TRBV5-1	TRBJ2-1	CASSLEPGAFYNEQFF
TRBV7-2	TRBJ2-7	CASSSVLAVGTYEQYF
TRBV2	TRBJ2-1	CAGTEINEQFF
TRBV20-1	TRBJ1-6	CSAREGWTADGSPLHF
TRBV6-2/TRBV6-3	TRBJ2-7	CASGQGFNEQYF
TRBV18	TRBJ2-7	CASSPTGLAGIYVQYF
TRBV28	TRBJ2-1	CASSLPQTVRNGQFF
TRBV29-1	TRBJ2-1	CSVGGISYNEQFF
TRBV15	TRBJ2-5	CATSRDNEETQYF
TRBV6-2/TRBV6-3	TRBJ2-1	CASSYAAGLNEQFF
TRBV20-1	TRBJ2-5	CSAPTTSGGFETQYF
TRBV12-3/TRBV12-4	TRBJ2-1	CASSLGTGSSYNEQFF
TRBV4-1	TRBJ2-7	CASSQDFTSGTLYEQYF
TRBV28	TRBJ2-3	CASTRQGTDTQYF
TRBV7-2	TRBJ2-2	CASSHRDVPNTGELFF
TRBV10-3	NA	CAASGQSYEQYF
TRBV7-2	TRBJ2-5	CASSLGGGRSETQYF
TRBV5-1	TRBJ2-4	CASSLLPGGASYNEQYF
TRBV11-2	TRBJ2-1	CASRVHSGTLSEQFF